This is a list of T cell receptor beta chains from one sample in a study of cytomegalovirus exposure and HLA in healthy donors. Profiling relied on immunoSEQ multiplex PCR, and the TCRdb table lists in-frame clones only, not all of them. In the table there are about 130,000 clones, around four fifths of which are singletons. The sequenced material came from PBMCs. The receptors shown here come from a woman in her 40s in good health and CMV-seropositive. Each CDR3 is given with its conserved first and last residue. The D gene is left open where the match is weak. The size of a clone is reported for some rows only, either as once, few or many, or as a class for expanded clones.

J | D | V | size | length | DNA | CDR3
TRBJ1-4 | - | TRBV6-1 | - | 15 | TGTGCCAGCAGGGAATTGGCCCTCCTTAATGAAAAACTGTTTTTT | CASRELALLNEKLFF
TRBJ1-2 | - | TRBV6-1 | - | 15 | TGTGCCAGCAGTGAAGTGTGGCTCAGGGGCGATGGCTACACCTTC | CASSEVWLRGDGYTF
TRBJ2-5 | TRBD1 | TRBV7-9 | - | 16 | TGTGCCAGCAGCTTTTCCCGGACAGGGGCTTCGGAGACCCAGTACTTC | CASSFSRTGASETQYF
TRBJ1-5 | - | TRBV7-2 | - | 15 | TGTGCCAGCAGCTCGACAGGACAGAGCAATCAGCCCCAGCATTTT | CASSSTGQSNQPQHF
TRBJ2-2 | - | TRBV13 | once | 15 | TGTGCCAGCAGCTTTTCAGGGAAGGTCGCCGGGGAGCTGTTTTTT | CASSFSGKVAGELFF
TRBJ2-2 | - | TRBV5-8 | - | 15 | TGTGCCAGCAGCTTGGGACATATGAACACCGGGGAGCTGTTTTTT | CASSLGHMNTGELFF
TRBJ1-2 | TRBD1 | TRBV18 | - | 14 | TGTGCCAGCTCACCGGGACAGCACCTCTATGGCTACACCTTC | CASSPGQHLYGYTF
TRBJ1-5 | - | TRBV5-1 | - | 17 | TGCGCCAGACCCACTTGGGTCAGAAACTATAGCAATCAGCCCCAGCATTTT | CARPTWVRNYSNQPQHF
TRBJ1-2 | TRBD1 | TRBV19 | - | 18 | TGTGCCAGTAGTATAGGCCCCCACGGACAGGACTTTGACTATGGCTACACCTTC | CASSIGPHGQDFDYGYTF
TRBJ2-1 | TRBD2 | TRBV7-3 | once | 17 | TGTGCCAGCAGCTTAGAGGGCGGGGGGAACTCCTACAATGAGCAGTTCTTC | CASSLEGGGNSYNEQFF
TRBJ1-2 | TRBD1 | TRBV27 | - | 14 | TGTGCCAGCAGTTTAACAGGGGGGAGTTTTGGCTACACCTTC | CASSLTGGSFGYTF
TRBJ1-5 | TRBD1 | TRBV10-3 | - | 14 | TGTGCCACCACACCGACAGGGACGGGTCAGCCCCAGCATTTT | CATTPTGTGQPQHF
TRBJ2-6 | - | TRBV5-1 | - | 16 | TGCGCCAGCAGCTTGTTACAACCCTCTGGGGCCAACGTCCTGACTTTC | CASSLLQPSGANVLTF
TRBJ2-5 | TRBD2 | TRBV5-4 | - | 17 | TGTGCCAGCAGCGAAGGACTAGCGGGAGGGTTCCAAGAGACCCAGTACTTC | CASSEGLAGGFQETQYF
TRBJ1-3 | - | TRBV5-1 | few | 13 | TGCGCCAGCAGCTTAAACAGTAAAAACACCATATATTTT | CASSLNSKNTIYF
TRBJ2-3 | - | TRBV19 | - | 13 | TGTGCCAGTAGTAGGGCCTCGTGGGATACGCAGTATTTT | CASSRASWDTQYF
TRBJ2-3 | TRBD2 | TRBV6-5 | - | 15 | TGTGCCAGCAGTCCCCAAGCGGGGGTAGGGGATACGCAGTATTTT | CASSPQAGVGDTQYF
TRBJ2-6 | - | TRBV6-5 | - | 15 | TGTGCCAGCAGTCCGAGTTTCTCTGGGGCCAACGTCCTGACTTTC | CASSPSFSGANVLTF
TRBJ2-3 | TRBD1 | TRBV6-5 | - | 15 | TGTGCCAGCAGTATCCGCCAGGGGGCCACAGATACGCAGTATTTT | CASSIRQGATDTQYF
TRBJ2-2 | TRBD2 | TRBV19 | - | 15 | TGTGCCAGTAGCCCCTCGACTACTAGCGGGGGGGAGCTGTTTTTT | CASSPSTTSGGELFF
TRBJ2-5 | - | TRBV10-3 | - | 15 | TGTGCCATCAGTGAGTTCGACAGGTCGGAAGAGACCCAGTACTTC | CAISEFDRSEETQYF
TRBJ2-7 | - | TRBV7-8 | - | 11 | TGTGCCAGCAGCTTTAGCAACGAGCAGTACTTC | CASSFSNEQYF